This T cell receptor (beta chain) is drawn from a study of regulatory T cells in long-lasting Graves disease. Study results and caveats: Sample size, which was small, may have reduced accuracy. No thyroid tissue was studied; the work used peripheral blood only. Newly diagnosed Graves' patients exceeded persistent ones in TCR diversity.

V was clipped by 7 bases and J by 7 bases; unmatched bases: 13. The CDR3 extends over 16 amino acids. Construction of TCR beta libraries relied on iRepertoire HTBI primers and on Arm-PCR targeting CDR3 regions. TCRdb re-called the multiplex PCR reads through MiXCR, storing one row per CDR3 protein. The sample consists of 550,000 to 700,000 distinct CDR3 sequences, 15% to 20% of them appearing once. The sample's time point: newly diagnosed GD, antithyroid drugs for less than 3 months. Isolated PBMC RNA provided the starting material for the TCR library. This clonotype was picked up many times. Its target is unknown. The same specimen was also included in a second study, on T cells in Graves' hyperthyroidism and ophthalmopathy. That source reports: Hyperthyroidism, newly diagnosed and lasting under 2 months, affected patients aged 18 to 65.

This specimen was peripheral blood mononuclear cells (PBMCs), taken at new diagnosis, from a patient treated with antithyroid drugs. J is TRBJ2-7 and V is TRBV12-3 or TRBV12-4; 13 nucleotides match TRBD2. The receptor was isolated from a man between 18 and 29 years old with Graves disease. In DNA, the CDR3 is TGTGCCAGCACCTCTGGGGCGACTAGCGGGAGGAGGGAGCAGTACTTC. Translating it yields CASTSGATSGRREQYF.